The 5 T cell receptor beta chains in this list originate from one sample, sequenced in a study of blood T cell repertoires in COVID-19. Sequencing was performed with immunoSEQ multiplex PCR; in TCRdb, only in-frame clones are kept and a portion is missing. The top ten hold around 45% of the sample, which has about 53,000 clones, around 79% seen once. The sample was peripheral blood. Every receptor here comes from a man aged 70 or older with active or convalescent COVID-19.

V is TRBV7-2 and J is TRBJ2-5, with D perhaps TRBD1 (5 bases). The length of the CDR3 is 15 residues. CDR1 SGHTA and CDR2 FQGNSA come from the germline V gene. V was trimmed by 5 bases and J by 2 bases, leaving 15 bases between them. In DNA, the CDR3 is TGTGCCAGCAGCCTACTCAACAGGCAACAAGAGACCCAGTACTTC. It yields the protein CASSLLNRQQETQYF.

The rearrangement joins TRBV11-2 to TRBJ1-3; 7 nucleotides agree with TRBD1. CDR1 is SGHAT, CDR2 FQNNGV, per germline. This CDR3 contains 16 residues. J lost 2 bases, V lost 0 bases, and 4 bases had no gene match. The CDR3 loop is CASSLDRGLPGNTIYF. In DNA, the CDR3 is TGTGCCAGCAGCTTAGACAGGGGGTTACCTGGAAACACCATATATTTT.

Worth noting for this clone: The same CDR3 arises from other DNA sequences in this sample as well. V and J are TRBV19 and TRBJ1-1; 7 bases map to TRBD1. The CDR3 has 14 amino acids. Germline CDR1 reads LNHDA; CDR2 reads SQIVND (reference sequence). The ends lost 4 bases at V and 6 bases at J; junction bases unmatched: 8. For the CDR3, the DNA is TGTGCCAGTAGTACCCCTGGGACAGTTGCTGAAGCTTTCTTT. Its translation is CASSTPGTVAEAFF.

This clone was recorded at least ten times. The J gene is TRBJ1-5, the V gene TRBV6-6; 7 bases agree with TRBD1. J gave up 3 bases and V 10 bases, and 12 bases lay outside the gene matches. Looked up from germline, CDR1 is MNHNY and CDR2 is SVGAGI (reference sequence). The CDR3 is made up of 15 amino acids. CDR3: CAIRGGGADNQPQHF. The CDR3 DNA reads TGTGCCATTCGAGGAGGGGGCGCGGACAATCAGCCCCAGCATTTT.

The chain carries TRBV10-3 and TRBJ2-7, with D possibly matching TRBD1 (6 bases). Germline assignment: CDR1 ENHRY and CDR2 SYGVKD. This CDR3 contains 13 residues. V lost 3 bases to trimming and J lost 7 bases, with 13 bases between them. DNA for the CDR3: TGTGCCATCAGTGACCAGGGGAGCTTGGAGCAGTACTTC. It translates to CAISDQGSLEQYF.